The 4 T cell receptor beta chains listed next were all sequenced from one sample in a study of radiation and T cells in renal cell carcinoma. Data came from immunoSEQ multiplex PCR; TCRdb stores just in-frame clones and leaves some out. The repertoire includes 19,000 or so clones, roughly 60% of them detected once, and roughly a third sits in the top ten. Treatment in this sample: treatment-naive control, cytoreductive nephrectomy. The specimen was tumor tissue, collected from a patient whose treatment was nephrectomy without radiotherapy. These receptors were collected from a man between 50 and 59 years old with renal cell carcinoma.

This clone appeared a single time. The chain combines TRBV4-3 with TRBJ2-1, with D tentatively TRBD2 (6 bases). V was cut by 0 bases and J by 6 bases, with 15 bases left in between. The CDR3 totals 16 residues. Germline CDR1 is LGHNA and CDR2 is YSLEER. CDR3 protein: CASSQEVSGVGNEQFF. DNA for the CDR3: TGCGCCAGCAGCCAAGAAGTTTCGGGAGTGGGCAATGAGCAGTTCTTC.

V gene TRBV9 combines with J gene TRBJ1-1; D gene unclear. Germline V CDR1 and CDR2: SGDLS, YYNGEE. V gave up 3 bases and J gave up 0 bases, with 18 bases separating them. CDR3 size: 17 residues. CDR3 nucleotides: TGTGCCAGCAGCGCCCGATTTTTGAACGACCTGAACACTGAAGCTTTCTTT. Residues: CASSARFLNDLNTEAFF.

This clone has only a few counts. The chain links TRBV13 to TRBJ2-7; D might be TRBD1 (5 bases). This CDR3 is built from 11 residues. V lost 3 bases and J 8 bases, leaving 8 bases between the germline ends. Germline CDR1 reads PRHDT; CDR2 reads FYEKMQ (reference sequence). DNA of the CDR3: TGTGCCAGCAGCTTGTCAGGGAAGCAGTACTTC. Protein sequence: CASSLSGKQYF.

The J gene is TRBJ2-2, the V gene TRBV9; D possibly corresponds to TRBD1 (5 bases). The CDR3 contains 14 residues. V was pared by 3 bases and J by 3 bases, with 9 bases between. The V gene's germline CDR1 is SGDLS and CDR2 YYNGEE. CDR3 in DNA: TGTGCCAGCAGCGCCCTGACAGACACCGGGGAGCTGTTTTTT. Translation gives CASSALTDTGELFF. The full variable domain, its missing parts supplied by reference TRBV9 and TRBJ2-2, is DSGVTQTPKHLITATGQRVTLRCSPRSGDLSVYWYQQSLDQGLQFLIQYYNGEERAKGNILERFSAQQFPDLHSELNLSSLELGDSALYFCASSALTDTGELFFGEGSRLTVL.